The TCR beta chain described here comes from a study of CD8 T cells in ankylosing spondylitis. One entry per CDR3 protein, called by TCRdb with MiXCR from the 5' RACE reads. The sample has about 300,000 distinct CDR3 sequences, 20% seen once. This clonotype has a count of ten or more. The antigen is undetermined. Study-level points and caveats: Blood of patients with ankylosing spondylitis appeared to be characterized by a TCR beta motif of eight highly homologous variants. Clones tied to disease were said to be significantly enriched in matched ankylosing spondylitis synovial fluid. Certain motif variants had earlier appeared in reactive arthritis synovial fluid and blood.

Sequenced material: blood, either unsorted or a sorted T cell fraction (not recorded which). The receptor was derived from a female donor with ankylosing spondylitis or in good health (not recorded which).

The CDR3 DNA reads as TGTGCCAGCAGCTTAAAAGGCCCGTATAATTCACCCCTCCACTTT. This translates into CASSLKGPYNSPLHF. The rearrangement links TRBV7-6 to TRBJ1-6; D remains unclear. Germline CDR1 and CDR2: SGHVS and FNYEAQ. The germline V and J ends were trimmed by 2 bases and 4 bases, with 9 bases remaining between them. The CDR3 covers 15 residues.